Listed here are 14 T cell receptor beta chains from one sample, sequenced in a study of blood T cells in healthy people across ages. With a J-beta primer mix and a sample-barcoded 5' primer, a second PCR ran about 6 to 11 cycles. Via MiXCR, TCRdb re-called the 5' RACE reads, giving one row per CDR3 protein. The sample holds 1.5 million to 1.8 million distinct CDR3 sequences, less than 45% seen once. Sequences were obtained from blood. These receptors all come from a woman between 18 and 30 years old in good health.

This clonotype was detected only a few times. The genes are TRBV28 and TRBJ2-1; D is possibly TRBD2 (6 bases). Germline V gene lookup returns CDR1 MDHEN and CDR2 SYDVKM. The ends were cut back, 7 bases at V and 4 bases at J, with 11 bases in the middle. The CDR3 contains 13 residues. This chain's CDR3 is CASTGRPYNEQFF. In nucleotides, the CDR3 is TGTGCCAGCACAGGGAGGCCTTACAATGAGCAGTTCTTC.

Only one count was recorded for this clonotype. CDR3 region: CASSEARTGLSAQHF. In nucleotides, the CDR3 is TGTGCCAGCAGTGAAGCAAGGACAGGGCTCTCGGCCCAGCATTTT. The rearrangement joins TRBV6-1 to TRBJ1-5; 8 bases agree with TRBD1. Germline-derived CDR1 and CDR2 are MNHNS and SASEGT. Trimming took 0 bases from V and 11 from J; bases not matched to a gene: 9. The CDR3 runs to 15 residues.

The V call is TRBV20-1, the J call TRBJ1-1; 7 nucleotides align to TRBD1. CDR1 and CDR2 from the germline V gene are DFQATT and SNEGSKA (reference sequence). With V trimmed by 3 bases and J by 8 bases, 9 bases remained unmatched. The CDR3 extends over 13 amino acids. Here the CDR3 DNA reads TGCAGTGCTAGGCAGGGGGTGAAAATCGAAGCTTTCTTT. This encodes CSARQGVKIEAFF.

The CDR3 DNA reads as TGTGCCTGGAATGAAGTTCTCACCGGGGAGCTGTTTTTT. Translation: CAWNEVLTGELFF. V gene TRBV30 combines with J gene TRBJ2-2; D is undetermined. Germline V gene sequence: CDR1 GTSNPN, CDR2 SVGIG (reference sequence). V lost 4 bases, J lost 4 bases, and 10 bases lay in between. The CDR3 is 13 residues long.

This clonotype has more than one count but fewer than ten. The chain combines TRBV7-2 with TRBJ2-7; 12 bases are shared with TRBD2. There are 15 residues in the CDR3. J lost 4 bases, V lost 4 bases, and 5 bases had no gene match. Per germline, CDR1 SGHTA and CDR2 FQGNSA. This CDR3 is CASSSLAGGRYEQYF. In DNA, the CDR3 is TGTGCCAGCAGCTCCCTAGCGGGAGGGCGTTACGAGCAGTACTTC.

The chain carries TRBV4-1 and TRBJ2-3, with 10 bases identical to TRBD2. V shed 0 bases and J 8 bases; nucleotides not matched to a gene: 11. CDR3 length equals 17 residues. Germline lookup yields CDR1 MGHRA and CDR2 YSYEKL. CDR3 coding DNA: TGCGCCAGCAGCCAAGACAGAGCGGGGGGGCCCAGTCTTACGCAGTATTTT. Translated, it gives CASSQDRAGGPSLTQYF.

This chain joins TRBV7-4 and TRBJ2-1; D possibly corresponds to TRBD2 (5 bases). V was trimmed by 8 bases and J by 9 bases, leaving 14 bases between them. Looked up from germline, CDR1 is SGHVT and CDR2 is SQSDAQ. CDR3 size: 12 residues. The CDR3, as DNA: TGTGCCAGCTTGCGGGTTGCTTGTGAGCAGTTCTTC. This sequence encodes CASLRVACEQFF. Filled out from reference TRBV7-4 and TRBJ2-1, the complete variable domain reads GAGVSQSPRYKVAKRGRDVALRCDSISGHVTLYWYRQTLGQGSEVLTYSQSDAQRDKSGRPSGRFSAERPERSVSTLKIQRTEQGDSAVYLCASLRVACEQFFGPGTRLTVL.

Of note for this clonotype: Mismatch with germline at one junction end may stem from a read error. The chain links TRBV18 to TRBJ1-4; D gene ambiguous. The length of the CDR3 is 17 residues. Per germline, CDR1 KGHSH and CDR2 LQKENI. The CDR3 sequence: CASSLYTQSKTNEKLFF. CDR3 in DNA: TGTGCCAGCTCACTATACACACAGTCAAAAACTAATGAAAAACTATTTTTT.

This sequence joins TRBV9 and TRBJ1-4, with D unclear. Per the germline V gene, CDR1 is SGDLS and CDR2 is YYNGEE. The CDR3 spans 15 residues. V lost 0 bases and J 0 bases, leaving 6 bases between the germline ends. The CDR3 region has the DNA TGTGCCAGCAGCGTAGGGAGCGCAACTAATGAAAAACTGTTTTTT. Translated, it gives CASSVGSATNEKLFF.

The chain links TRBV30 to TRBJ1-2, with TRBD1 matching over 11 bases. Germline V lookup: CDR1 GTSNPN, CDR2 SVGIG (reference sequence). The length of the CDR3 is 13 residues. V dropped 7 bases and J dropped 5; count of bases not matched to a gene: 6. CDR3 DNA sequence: TGTGCCTTAAGGACAGGGGGCAAGTATGGCTACACCTTC. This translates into CALRTGGKYGYTF.

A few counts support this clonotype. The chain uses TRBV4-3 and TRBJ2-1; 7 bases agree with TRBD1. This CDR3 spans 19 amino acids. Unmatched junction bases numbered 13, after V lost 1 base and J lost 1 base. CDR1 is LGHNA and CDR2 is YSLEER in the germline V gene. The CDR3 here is CASSQGSPGGGISYNEQFF. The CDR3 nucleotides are TGCGCCAGCAGCCAAGGCTCTCCAGGGGGTGGAATTTCCTACAATGAGCAGTTCTTC.

CDR3 loop: CASSVIGTNSPLHF. CDR3 DNA: TGTGCCAGCAGTGTAATAGGGACCAATTCACCCCTCCACTTT. This chain connects TRBV6-1 to TRBJ1-6; possible D gene TRBD1, 5 bases. The CDR3 sequence is 14 residues long. V lost 4 bases, J lost 7 bases, and 11 bases lay in between. Germline-derived CDR1 and CDR2 are MNHNS and SASEGT.

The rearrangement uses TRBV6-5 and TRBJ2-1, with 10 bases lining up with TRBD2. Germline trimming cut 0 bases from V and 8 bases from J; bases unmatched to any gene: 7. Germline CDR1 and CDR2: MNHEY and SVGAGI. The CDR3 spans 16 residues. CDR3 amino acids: CASSYSWLAGADEQFF. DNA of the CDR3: TGTGCCAGCAGTTACTCTTGGCTAGCGGGGGCGGATGAGCAGTTCTTC.

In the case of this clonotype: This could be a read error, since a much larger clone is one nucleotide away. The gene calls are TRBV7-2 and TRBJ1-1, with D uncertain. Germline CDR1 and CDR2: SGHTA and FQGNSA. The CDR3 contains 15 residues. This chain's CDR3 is CASGLAGARNTEAFF. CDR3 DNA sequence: TGTGCCAGCGGCTTAGCCGGTGCTAGAAACACTGAAGCTTTCTTT.